This T cell receptor beta chain derives from a study of kidney transplant recipient with SARS-CoV-2 infection. TCRdb ran MiXCR on the reads and lists one entry per CDR3 protein. The sample has approximately 240,000 distinct CDR3 sequences, around 30% seen once. Germline loops: CDR1 SGHDT, CDR2 YYEEEE. The CDR3 is 16 amino acids. Deletions cut 5 bases from V and 4 bases from J, with 21 bases between. The sample holds a few counts of this clonotype. The rearrangement joins TRBV5-6 to TRBJ1-2; D gene unclear. The sample was a blood sample, taken at baseline and on roughly day 110 from a kidney transplant recipient. The clonotype comes from a young adult male patient who had COVID-19 and was a kidney transplant recipient. T cells may partly derive from the graft donor. The CDR3, as DNA: TGTGCCAGCAGGTACAGCAATAGTCGAAAGACCTATGGCTACACCTTC. Amino acids: CASRYSNSRKTYGYTF.